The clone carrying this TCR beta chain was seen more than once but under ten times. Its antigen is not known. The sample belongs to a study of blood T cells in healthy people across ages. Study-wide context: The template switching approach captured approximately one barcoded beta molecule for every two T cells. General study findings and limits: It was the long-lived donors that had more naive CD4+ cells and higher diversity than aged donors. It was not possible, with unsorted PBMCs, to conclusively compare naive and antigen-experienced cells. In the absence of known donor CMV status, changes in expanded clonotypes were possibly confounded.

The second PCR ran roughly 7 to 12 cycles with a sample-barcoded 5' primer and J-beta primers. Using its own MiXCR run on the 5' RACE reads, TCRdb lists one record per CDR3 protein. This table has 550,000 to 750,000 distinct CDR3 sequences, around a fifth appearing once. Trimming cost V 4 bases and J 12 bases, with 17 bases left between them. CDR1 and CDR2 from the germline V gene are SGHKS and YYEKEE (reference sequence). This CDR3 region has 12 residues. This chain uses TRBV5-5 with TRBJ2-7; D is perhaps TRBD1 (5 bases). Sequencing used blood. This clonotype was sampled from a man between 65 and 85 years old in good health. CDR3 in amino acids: CASSGQGHWAYF. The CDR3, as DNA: TGTGCCAGCAGCGGACAAGGGCATTGGGCGTACTTC.